One sample yielded the 23 T cell receptor beta chains listed below, sequenced in a study of CXCR3-negative and CXCR3-positive naive CD8 T cells. 5' RACE that incorporated UMI labels was used to prepare the TRB cDNA libraries. No DNA is given; TCRdb re-called the 5' RACE reads and lists each CDR3 protein once. In all, the sample yields 45,000 to 55,000 distinct CDR3 sequences. The source material was memory CD8+ T cells from blood. The receptors were gathered from a human donor in good health. Some clones in this sample may be carry-over from other donors' samples.

The chain uses TRBV6-2 or TRBV6-3 and TRBJ2-7; TCRdb's assignment of TRBD1 cannot be checked, as there is no DNA. There are 14 residues in the CDR3. The germline gives CDR1 MNHEY, CDR2 SVGEGT. CDR3 sequence reads: CASSARTGSNEQYF.

The chain is built from TRBV6-2 or TRBV6-3 and TRBJ2-1. The CDR3 has 12 amino acids. Germline V gene lookup returns CDR1 MNHEY and CDR2 SVGEGT. CDR3 region: CASSLDYNEQFF.

V is TRBV4-1 and J is TRBJ2-1; the D call of TRBD1 rests on TCRdb alone, since no DNA is present to check it. Germline V gene data show CDR1 as MGHRA and CDR2 as YSYEKL. The CDR3 loop spans 13 amino acids. This chain's CDR3 is CASSPALSWGAFF.

The chain uses TRBV24-1 and TRBJ1-1; no DNA is available, so the TRBD1 call from TCRdb remains unchecked. Germline V CDR1 and CDR2: KGHDR, SFDVKD. The CDR3 extends over 14 amino acids. CDR3: CATSDDTGSTEAFF.

J is TRBJ2-7 and V is TRBV7-2. CDR1 is SGHTA and CDR2 is FQGNSA in the germline V gene. CDR3 length: 13 amino acids. The chain's CDR3 is CASSPARLLEQYF.

The chain is built from TRBV14 and TRBJ1-2. Germline V gene lookup returns CDR1 SGHDN and CDR2 FVKESK. The CDR3 contains 15 residues. CDR3 sequence reads: CASSQTARPIYGYTF.

The rearrangement links TRBV6-5 to TRBJ2-7; TCRdb picks TRBD1, but there is no DNA to check that call. This CDR3 region has 14 residues. CDR1 is MNHEY, CDR2 SVGAGI, per germline. The CDR3 region is CASNTGTDTYEQYF.

The V and J genes are TRBV2 and TRBJ1-2. Germline V gene data show CDR1 as SNHLY and CDR2 as FYNNEI. This CDR3 spans 15 amino acids. The CDR3 sequence: CASSEVLTANYGYTF.

CDR3 loop: CASTQSTDTQYF. This chain connects TRBV28 to TRBJ2-3. The CDR3 spans 12 residues. Germline V CDR1 and CDR2: MDHEN, SYDVKM.

This chain uses TRBV7-3 with TRBJ2-5; TCRdb proposes TRBD1, but this gene call is untestable without DNA. The CDR3 contains 15 residues. Germline-derived CDR1 and CDR2 are SGHTA and FQGTGA. Here the CDR3 reads CASSSRPGQGETQYF.

The chain's CDR3 is CASSSQGAHYYEQYF. The chain carries TRBV28 and TRBJ2-7; TCRdb reports TRBD1, a call that lacks DNA to check it against. The CDR3 is 15 amino acids. Germline V lookup: CDR1 MDHEN, CDR2 SYDVKM. Full variable domain (missing parts from reference TRBV28 and TRBJ2-7): DVKVTQSSRYLVKRTGEKVFLECVQDMDHENMFWYRQDPGLGLRLIYFSYDVKMKEKGDIPEGYSVSREKKERFSLILESASTNQTSMYLCASSSQGAHYYEQYFGPGTRLTVT.

The chain has TRBV29-1 and TRBJ2-2; TCRdb proposes TRBD2, but this gene call is untestable without DNA. The CDR3 sequence is 12 residues long. The germline V gene encodes CDR1 SQVTM and CDR2 ANQGSEA. This CDR3 reads CSVPGGAGELFF.

The genes are TRBV11-1 and TRBJ2-7. Germline lookup yields CDR1 SGHAT and CDR2 FQDESV (reference sequence). The CDR3 extends over 12 amino acids. The CDR3: CASSSGAHEQYF.

The rearrangement uses TRBV4-3 and TRBJ2-2; absent DNA, TCRdb's TRBD1 call cannot be checked. Germline CDR1 and CDR2: LGHNA and YSLEER. This CDR3 region has 17 residues. The CDR3 region is CASSQGVGDLNTGELFF.

The CDR3 sequence: CASIPGAPTDTQYF. The V gene is TRBV12-3 or TRBV12-4, the J gene TRBJ2-3; there is no DNA to check the TCRdb D call of TRBD1. The CDR3 has 14 amino acids.

This chain uses TRBV7-3 with TRBJ2-3. Germline V CDR1 and CDR2: SGHTA, FQGTGA. This CDR3 region has 13 residues. CDR3 loop: CASRENTLDTQYF.

The chain couples TRBV14 to TRBJ1-1; TCRdb's D gene call, TRBD1, goes unchecked for lack of DNA. Germline values: CDR1 SGHDN, CDR2 FVKESK. The CDR3 spans 15 residues. The CDR3 spells CASSQIQGGDTEAFF.

The CDR3 sequence: CASSSDGENSPLHF. This chain uses TRBV5-1 with TRBJ1-6. CDR3 size: 14 residues. Germline V gene lookup returns CDR1 SGHRS and CDR2 YFSETQ.

This chain links TRBV7-9 with TRBJ2-7. Germline CDR1 and CDR2: SEHNR and FQNEAQ (reference sequence). This CDR3 region has 11 residues. The chain's CDR3 is CASSPIYEQYF.

V and J are TRBV7-2 and TRBJ2-5; there is no DNA to check the TCRdb D call of TRBD2. Germline V lookup: CDR1 SGHTA, CDR2 FQGNSA. The CDR3 has 15 amino acids. CDR3 loop: CASSLILAGGETQYF.

The V gene is TRBV7-6, the J gene TRBJ1-2; TCRdb selects TRBD1, and the lack of DNA leaves this call unchecked. Germline V gene data show CDR1 as SGHVS and CDR2 as FNYEAQ. CDR3 length: 14 amino acids. CDR3: CASSPHTGVGGYTF.

The chain carries TRBV5-1 and TRBJ1-1. This CDR3 region has 14 residues. Per germline, CDR1 SGHRS and CDR2 YFSETQ. CDR3 sequence: CASSLGIVDTEAFF.

This chain connects TRBV29-1 to TRBJ2-7; TCRdb reports TRBD1, a call that lacks DNA to check it against. The CDR3 loop spans 14 amino acids. Germline V lookup: CDR1 SQVTM, CDR2 ANQGSEA. This CDR3 is CSAQPRDIPYEQYF.